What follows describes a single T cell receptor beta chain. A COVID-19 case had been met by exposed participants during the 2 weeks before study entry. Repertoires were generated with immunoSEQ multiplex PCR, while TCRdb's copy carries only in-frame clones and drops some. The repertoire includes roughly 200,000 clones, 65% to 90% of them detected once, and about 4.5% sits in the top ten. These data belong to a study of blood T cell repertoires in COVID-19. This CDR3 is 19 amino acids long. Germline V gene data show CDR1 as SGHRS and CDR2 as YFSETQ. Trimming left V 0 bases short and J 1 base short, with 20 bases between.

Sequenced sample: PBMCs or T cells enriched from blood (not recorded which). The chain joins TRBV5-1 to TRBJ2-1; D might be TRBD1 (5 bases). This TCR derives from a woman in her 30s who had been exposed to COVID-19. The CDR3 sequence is CASSLDWTKVDPSYNEQFF. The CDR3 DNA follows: TGCGCCAGCAGCTTGGATTGGACAAAAGTCGACCCTTCCTACAATGAGCAGTTCTTC.